Listed below are T cell receptor beta chains from one sample, sequenced in a study of cytomegalovirus exposure and HLA in healthy donors. Profiling relied on immunoSEQ multiplex PCR, and the TCRdb table lists in-frame clones only, not all of them. The profile shows nearly 300,000 clones, roughly 85% of them singletons. Sequencing used PBMCs. The receptors stem from a man aged 40-49 years in good health and CMV-seropositive. CDR3s include the opening cysteine and the closing phenylalanine or tryptophan. A D gene is named only where the DNA matches it firmly. Where a row states a size, it is once, few, many or the class of an expanded clone; other rows omit it.

TRBV14	TRBD1	15	.	TRBJ2-1	TGTGCCAGCAGCCTCGACAGGGCGGCCTACAATGAGCAGTTCTTC	CASSLDRAAYNEQFF
TRBV19	TRBD2	18	.	TRBJ2-7	TGTGCCAGTAGTCCCCCCGGGACTAGCGGGATTTCGTCTAATGAGCAGTACTTC	CASSPPGTSGISSNEQYF
TRBV4-1	TRBD2	19	.	TRBJ2-3	TGCGCCAGCAGCCTGTCGACAGCGGGACTAGCGGGAGTAACAGATACGCAGTATTTT	CASSLSTAGLAGVTDTQYF
TRBV6-5	.	15	.	TRBJ1-1	TGTGCCAGCAGTTACTCGTACGGACAGAACACTGAAGCTTTCTTT	CASSYSYGQNTEAFF
TRBV29-1	TRBD2	15	.	TRBJ2-7	TGCAGCGTTGAAGCGCGAGACGGGGGGGCTTACGAGCAGTACTTC	CSVEARDGGAYEQYF
TRBV6-1	TRBD1	13	.	TRBJ2-3	TGTGCCAGCGGACAGGGCAGCACAGATACGCAGTATTTT	CASGQGSTDTQYF
TRBV2	.	15	.	TRBJ1-5	TGTGCCAGCAGTGAAGCGAGCGGGGGGAATCAGCCCCAGCATTTT	CASSEASGGNQPQHF
TRBV15	TRBD1	15	.	TRBJ1-1	TGTGCCACCAGCAGAGCCTCAGGGGGTTGGACTGAAGCTTTCTTT	CATSRASGGWTEAFF
TRBV5-1	.	14	few	TRBJ2-3	TGCGCCAGCAGCTCCGGGACCGAGGGGGTTACGCAGTATTTT	CASSSGTEGVTQYF
TRBV7-9	TRBD2	18	.	TRBJ2-7	TGTGCCAGCAGCCCACTGGGACTAGCGGGAGTGGCCTCCTACGAGCAGTACTTC	CASSPLGLAGVASYEQYF
TRBV28	TRBD1	17	.	TRBJ1-3	TGTGCCAGCAGTCCCTCGACAGGGGATTACTCTGGAAACACCATATATTTT	CASSPSTGDYSGNTIYF
TRBV7-3	.	13	.	TRBJ2-1	TGTGCCAGCAGCCTGGGGGCGTGGAATGAGCAGTTCTTC	CASSLGAWNEQFF
TRBV29-1	.	12	.	TRBJ1-2	TGCAGCGTTGAAGGAGGGTTCTATGGCTACACCTTC	CSVEGGFYGYTF
TRBV4-2	TRBD1	15	.	TRBJ2-5	TGTGCCAGCAGCCAAACACTCGACAGGGAGGAGACCCAGTACTTC	CASSQTLDREETQYF
TRBV27	.	11	.	TRBJ2-1	TGTGCCAGCAGTTTCGGTGGTGAGCAGTTCTTC	CASSFGGEQFF
TRBV11-3	.	15	.	TRBJ2-5	TGTGCCAGCAGCTTAGATGGTATGGCGGGGGAGACCCAGTACTTC	CASSLDGMAGETQYF
TRBV27	TRBD1	15	.	TRBJ2-7	TGTGCCAGCAGTTTATCGGTAAGGGGGCTACGTGAGCAGTACTTC	CASSLSVRGLREQYF
TRBV21-1	.	16	.	TRBJ2-1	TGTGCCAGCAGCATAGACAGGGGAGGGAACATCAATGAGCAGTTCTTC	CASSIDRGGNINEQFF
TRBV4-2	TRBD2	17	once	TRBJ2-2	TGTGCCAGCAGCCAAGACGGTGGGGGACTAGCTACCGGGGAGCTGTTTTTT	CASSQDGGGLATGELFF
TRBV27	TRBD2	14	.	TRBJ2-1	TGTGCCAGCACCCTTGGGGGAGGGAGGGATGAGCAGTTCTTC	CASTLGGGRDEQFF
TRBV10-2	.	12	.	TRBJ2-7	TGCGCCAGCACGGCTAGCTCCTACGAGCAGTACTTC	CASTASSYEQYF
TRBV11-1	.	15	once	TRBJ1-2	TGTGCCAGCAGCTTGTGGACAGAAACTAACTATGGCTACACCTTC	CASSLWTETNYGYTF
TRBV5-1	.	13	few	TRBJ2-7	TGCGCCAGCAGCTTGGCGGAGGTTGACGAGCAGTACTTC	CASSLAEVDEQYF
TRBV25-1	.	14	.	TRBJ2-3	TGTGCCAGCAGTGAAGGCGGCGGCCCGGATACGCAGTATTTT	CASSEGGGPDTQYF
TRBV14	TRBD2	16	.	TRBJ2-1	TGTGCCAGCAGCCAACCCCCAGCGGGAGGTTACAATGAGCAGTTCTTC	CASSQPPAGGYNEQFF
TRBV7-8	.	14	.	TRBJ1-1	TGTGCCAGCAGCTTAGAAAGCCGGAACACTGAAGCTTTCTTT	CASSLESRNTEAFF
TRBV6-5	.	13	.	TRBJ1-1	TGTGCCAGCAGGAGGGGGGGGAACACTGAAGCTTTCTTT	CASRRGGNTEAFF
TRBV15	.	14	.	TRBJ2-1	TGTGCCACCAGCCACCGGGACTCCGACAATGAGCAGTTCTTC	CATSHRDSDNEQFF
TRBV27	.	12	.	TRBJ2-7	TGTGCCAGCAGATCCGCAGGGGCCGAGCAGTACTTC	CASRSAGAEQYF
TRBV29-1	TRBD2	15	.	TRBJ2-1	TGCAGCGTCCGCACCCCTAGCGGGAGTTGGGATGAGCAGTTCTTC	CSVRTPSGSWDEQFF
TRBV14	.	15	.	TRBJ1-1	TGTGCCAGCAGCCATGTAACAGTACCGAACACTGAAGCTTTCTTT	CASSHVTVPNTEAFF
TRBV5-5	.	14	.	TRBJ1-4	TGTGCCAGCAGCTTTTGGGCAGGGGATGAAAAACTGTTTTTT	CASSFWAGDEKLFF
TRBV28	.	14	.	TRBJ1-2	TGTGCCAGCAGTTTGGGCCTACTCCTCTATGGCTACACCTTC	CASSLGLLLYGYTF
TRBV19	TRBD1	12	.	TRBJ1-2	TGTGCCAGTAGGGGACAGGTCTCTGGCTACACCTTC	CASRGQVSGYTF
TRBV4-2	.	15	.	TRBJ1-1	TGTGCCAGCAGCCAATACGGGGGAGGAAACACTGAAGCTTTCTTT	CASSQYGGGNTEAFF
TRBV4-3	TRBD2	15	.	TRBJ2-1	TGCGCCAGCAGCCAAGCCGGGACTAGCGGTTATGAGCAGTTCTTC	CASSQAGTSGYEQFF
TRBV2	.	15	.	TRBJ2-5	TGTGCCAGCAGTGAATTGGGGTGGGAGAGAGAGACCCAGTACTTC	CASSELGWERETQYF
TRBV19	TRBD1	15	.	TRBJ1-5	TGTGCCAGTAGTATTGACCAGGGGGGCCGACAGCCCCAGCATTTT	CASSIDQGGRQPQHF
TRBV10-3	TRBD2	15	.	TRBJ2-1	TGTGCCATCAGTCCCGGGACTAGGATAGGGAATGAGCAGTTCTTC	CAISPGTRIGNEQFF
TRBV5-4	TRBD2	14	few	TRBJ2-7	TGTGCCAGCAGCCCGGGACTAGCGGGAGTCGGGCAGTACTTC	CASSPGLAGVGQYF
TRBV5-1	TRBD1	15	.	TRBJ2-7	TGCGCCAGCAGCTTGGCCGGGACAGGGGCGTACGAGCAGTACTTC	CASSLAGTGAYEQYF
TRBV6-1	.	15	few	TRBJ1-1	TGTGCCAGCAGTGGTCTCGGGGGGCTGGGAACTGAAGCTTTCTTT	CASSGLGGLGTEAFF